The T cell receptor (beta chain) described here comes from a study of shared clonotypes between healthy human individuals. It was CD45RO-negative cells, positively selected for CCR7, that made up naive CD8 cells, with terminally differentiated effector memory CD45RA+ cells excluded. This CDR3 has 13 residues. The V and J ends lost 0 bases and 14 bases respectively, with 14 bases between them. CDR1 and CDR2 from the germline V gene are MGHRA and YSYEKL. Produced via immunoSEQ multiplex PCR; TCRdb's table is partial and in-frame only. The sample has around 2,000,000 clones, approximately 94% seen once.

The V and J genes are TRBV4-1 and TRBJ1-5, with D uncertain. The sample was naive CD8+ T cells sorted from blood. This receptor was taken from a man aged 18-30 years in good health. The CDR3 spells CASSQESPAAKHF. For the CDR3, the DNA is TGCGCCAGCAGCCAAGAGAGTCCGGCAGCAAAGCATTTT.